Each of the 27 T cell receptor beta chains below was sequenced from the same sample in a study of T cell clones after liver transplantation. The protocol was immunoSEQ multiplex PCR, while the TCRdb copy is restricted to in-frame clones and leaves out a portion. The repertoire consists of 70,000 to 80,000 clones, with about 88% occurring once and the leading ten covering roughly 2.7%. Sample: CD4+ T cells from blood, taken before liver transplant. The receptors were gathered from a human donor who received a liver transplant.

CDR3 loop: CASSVSGSLEQYF. CDR3 in DNA: TGTGCCAGTAGTGTTAGCGGGAGTCTCGAGCAGTACTTC. The chain carries TRBV19 and TRBJ2-7, with 9 bases fitting TRBD2. The CDR3 has 13 amino acids. Losses at the gene ends were 5 bases for V and 6 bases for J; bases not matched to a gene: 5. Germline V gene lookup returns CDR1 LNHDA and CDR2 SQIVND (reference sequence).

The V call is TRBV2, the J call TRBJ2-2; 9 nucleotides line up with TRBD1. V lost 6 bases, J lost 6 bases, and 5 bases stayed unmatched. CDR3 length: 14 residues. Germline CDR1 SNHLY, CDR2 FYNNEI. CDR3 residues: CASRRQGEAGELFF. The CDR3 DNA sequence: TGTGCCAGCAGGAGACAGGGGGAAGCCGGGGAGCTGTTTTTT.

CDR3 protein: CASRTPRGAGDTQYF. CDR3 sequence (DNA): TGTGCCAGCAGAACGCCTCGGGGGGCGGGAGATACGCAGTATTTT. The genes are TRBV2 and TRBJ2-3; D possibly corresponds to TRBD2 (7 bases). Germline lookup yields CDR1 SNHLY and CDR2 FYNNEI. The V and J ends lost 6 bases and 5 bases respectively, with 18 bases between them. The CDR3 totals 15 residues.

V usage is TRBV9 and J usage is TRBJ2-7, with TRBD1 matching 7 bases. The CDR3 length is 15 residues. Germline assignment: CDR1 SGDLS and CDR2 YYNGEE. V was clipped by 2 bases and J by 7 bases; unmatched bases: 12. CDR3 residues: CASSVSDRQEGEQYF. In nucleotides, the CDR3 is TGTGCCAGCAGCGTTTCGGACAGGCAAGAGGGGGAGCAGTACTTC.

V usage is TRBV5-1 and J usage is TRBJ2-1; 11 nucleotides line up with TRBD2. V shed 4 bases and J 0 bases; nucleotides not matched to a gene: 15. The CDR3 runs 20 residues. Germline V gives CDR1 SGHRS, CDR2 YFSETQ. DNA for the CDR3: TGCGCCAGCAGCCCAATGACTAGCGGGACACACTCTAGCTCCTACAATGAGCAGTTCTTC. It specifies CASSPMTSGTHSSSYNEQFF. Using reference TRBV5-1 and TRBJ2-1 for the parts outside the CDR3, the full variable domain is KAGVTQTPRYLIKTRGQQVTLSCSPISGHRSVSWYQQTPGQGLQFLFEYFSETQRNKGNFPGRFSGRQFSNSRSEMNVSTLELGDSALYLCASSPMTSGTHSSSYNEQFFGPGTRLTVL.

The chain is built from TRBV11-3 and TRBJ2-5; 11 nucleotides agree with TRBD2. Germline assignment: CDR1 SGHNT and CDR2 YENEEA. The CDR3 consists of 15 residues. The V segment lost 3 bases and the J segment 5 bases; nucleotides outside the gene matches: 5. The CDR3 reads CASSFLAGGWETQYF. CDR3 sequence (DNA): TGTGCCAGCAGCTTTTTAGCGGGAGGGTGGGAGACCCAGTACTTC.

The chain has TRBV19 and TRBJ2-7; D might be TRBD1 (6 bases). The CDR3 consists of 15 residues. Germline V gene sequence: CDR1 LNHDA, CDR2 SQIVND (reference sequence). The V gene lost 3 bases and the J gene lost 2 bases, with 14 bases spanning the gap. The CDR3 is CASSIRGTETYEQYF. The CDR3 nucleotides read TGTGCCAGTAGTATTAGGGGGACGGAGACCTACGAGCAGTACTTC.

The chain employs TRBV7-6 and TRBJ1-3; unclear D gene. Germline lookup yields CDR1 SGHVS and CDR2 FNYEAQ. V lost 1 base to trimming and J lost 2 bases, with 12 bases between them. The CDR3 spans 16 residues. The CDR3 coding sequence is TGTGCCAGCAGCTTAGAAGGGCGAATAACTGGAAACACCATATATTTT. Its protein product is CASSLEGRITGNTIYF. Drawing the rest from reference TRBV7-6 and TRBJ1-3, the complete variable domain is GAGVSQSPRYKVTKRGQDVALRCDPISGHVSLYWYRQALGQGPEFLTYFNYEAQQDKSGLPNDRFSAERPEGSISTLTIQRTEQRDSAMYRCASSLEGRITGNTIYFGEGSWLTVV.

The chain links TRBV7-3 to TRBJ2-4, with 8 nucleotides matching TRBD2. This CDR3 has 14 residues. Per the germline V gene, CDR1 is SGHTA and CDR2 is FQGTGA. Trimming cost V 2 bases and J 7 bases; bases outside gene matches: 4. The CDR3 nucleotides read TGTGCCAGCAGCTTATCCCAGCGGGAGAACATTCAGTACTTC. Translating gives CASSLSQRENIQYF.

This clone was detected once. CDR3 sequence: CASSAETGSPRRNEQFF. CDR3 DNA: TGTGCCAGCAGCGCCGAAACAGGGTCCCCTAGGAGGAATGAGCAGTTCTTC. V gene TRBV9 combines with J gene TRBJ2-1; a weak D match, TRBD1 (6 bases). The CDR3 is made up of 17 amino acids. The V and J ends lost 3 bases and 7 bases respectively, with 23 bases between them. Germline V CDR1 and CDR2: SGDLS, YYNGEE.

The chain combines TRBV18 with TRBJ2-3; TRBD1 is a possible D gene (7 bases). In germline, CDR1 is KGHSH, CDR2 LQKENI. The CDR3 is 14 residues long. Trimming stripped 3 bases from V and 6 bases from J, with 13 bases between. The CDR3 DNA sequence: TGTGCCAGCTCACCGACAGCAGGGGGGGATACGCAGTATTTT. It codes for CASSPTAGGDTQYF.

This chain uses TRBV28 with TRBJ1-5; maybe TRBD1 (5 bases). The CDR3 has 17 residues. Trimming removed 7 bases at V and 0 bases at J, with 19 bases between. Germline lookup yields CDR1 MDHEN and CDR2 SYDVKM. The CDR3 DNA reads TGTGCCAGCAAGGTTACAGGAGAGACGAATAGCAATCAGCCCCAGCATTTT. It encodes CASKVTGETNSNQPQHF.

V usage is TRBV7-2 and J usage is TRBJ2-7, with D hard to call. Trimming took off 5 bases at V and 5 bases at J, with 13 bases between the two ends. Germline lookup yields CDR1 SGHTA and CDR2 FQGNSA. This CDR3 comprises 13 residues. This chain's CDR3 is CASSPGRGNEQYF. Written as DNA, the CDR3 is TGTGCCAGCAGCCCTGGAAGAGGCAACGAGCAGTACTTC. The whole variable domain, remainder taken from reference TRBV7-2 and TRBJ2-7, is GAGVSQSPSNKVTEKGKDVELRCDPISGHTALYWYRQSLGQGLEFLIYFQGNSAPDKSGLPSDRFSAERTGGSVSTLTIQRTQQEDSAVYLCASSPGRGNEQYFGPGTRLTVT.

The chain couples TRBV19 to TRBJ2-7; no definite D call. Germline V gives CDR1 LNHDA, CDR2 SQIVND (reference sequence). V shed 2 bases and J shed 1 base, with 9 bases lying between them. The CDR3 consists of 14 residues. The DNA of the CDR3 is TGTGCCAGTAGTATAACAGTTACTTCCTACGAGCAGTACTTC. Protein: CASSITVTSYEQYF.

The CDR3 loop reads CASSPRPVSYEQYF. The CDR3 nucleotides read TGTGCCAGCAGCCCCAGGCCAGTTTCCTACGAGCAGTACTTC. This chain links TRBV9 with TRBJ2-7, with unresolved D. V was trimmed by 4 bases and J by 1 base, leaving 12 bases between them. CDR3 length: 14 residues. Per germline, CDR1 SGDLS and CDR2 YYNGEE.

The chain's CDR3 is CASSLAPGLAGDTQYF. For the CDR3, the DNA is TGTGCCAGCAGCTTAGCTCCCGGACTAGCGGGAGATACGCAGTATTTT. The chain is built from TRBV7-2 and TRBJ2-3; 11 nucleotides line up with TRBD2. The CDR3 extends over 16 amino acids. The V segment lost 0 bases and the J segment 5 bases; nucleotides outside the gene matches: 4. CDR1 is SGHTA, CDR2 FQGNSA, per germline.

The rearrangement joins TRBV7-3 to TRBJ1-5; no clear D. The V end was cut by 1 base, the J end by 0 bases, with 31 bases between. CDR3 length: 23 residues. Looked up from germline, CDR1 is SGHTA and CDR2 is FQGTGA. The CDR3 nucleotides are TGTGCCAGCAGCTTAAGAGGATCTTCAACTCTTCTCAACTACTTCTATAGCAATCAGCCCCAGCATTTT. It codes for CASSLRGSSTLLNYFYSNQPQHF.

This chain links TRBV6-6 with TRBJ1-6, with 8 bases fitting TRBD1. CDR1 is MNHNY and CDR2 is SVGAGI in the germline V gene (reference sequence). This CDR3 contains 16 residues. V lost 7 bases to trimming and J lost 5 bases; unmatched junction nucleotides: 10. As DNA, the CDR3 is TGTGCCAGCACCAGACTCAGGGGGCTGGATAATTCACCCCTCCACTTT. Amino acid sequence: CASTRLRGLDNSPLHF.

The rearrangement links TRBV6-5 to TRBJ1-3; D not resolved. V gave up 7 bases and J gave up 0 bases, with 10 bases separating them. In germline, CDR1 is MNHEY, CDR2 SVGAGI. CDR3 length equals 14 residues. The CDR3 DNA sequence: TGTGCCAGCAAGCGGTCAGACTCTGGAAACACCATATATTTT. Translation gives CASKRSDSGNTIYF.

V and J are TRBV7-6 and TRBJ2-3; 9 nucleotides agree with TRBD1. Germline values: CDR1 SGHVS, CDR2 FNYEAQ. V gave up 0 bases and J gave up 6 bases; unmatched junction bases: 7. The CDR3 is made up of 16 amino acids. The DNA of the CDR3 is TGTGCCAGCAGCTTAGCTCCACAGGGGGCGGGGGATACGCAGTATTTT. Its protein product is CASSLAPQGAGDTQYF.

The chain employs TRBV7-8 and TRBJ2-1; D unclear. CDR1 SGHVS and CDR2 FQNEAQ come from the germline V gene. The CDR3 contains 11 residues. The germline V and J ends were trimmed by 1 base and 8 bases, with 3 bases remaining between them. This chain's CDR3 is CASSLDYEQFF. In nucleotides, the CDR3 is TGTGCCAGCAGCTTAGATTATGAGCAGTTCTTC. Drawing the rest from reference TRBV7-8 and TRBJ2-1, the complete variable domain is GAGVSQSPRYKVAKRGQDVALRCDPISGHVSLFWYQQALGQGPEFLTYFQNEAQLDKSGLPSDRFFAERPEGSVSTLKIQRTQQEDSAVYLCASSLDYEQFFGPGTRLTVL.

In its sample, this clone was seen a few times. The CDR3: CASSLIPATSTDTQYF. CDR3 sequence (DNA): TGTGCCAGCAGCCTTATCCCGGCTACTAGCACAGATACGCAGTATTTT. The V and J genes are TRBV7-2 and TRBJ2-3, with D uncertain. V lost 5 bases and J lost 0, with 15 bases in between. Per germline, CDR1 SGHTA and CDR2 FQGNSA. The length of the CDR3 is 16 residues. The full variable domain, rest sourced from reference TRBV7-2 and TRBJ2-3, is GAGVSQSPSNKVTEKGKDVELRCDPISGHTALYWYRQSLGQGLEFLIYFQGNSAPDKSGLPSDRFSAERTGGSVSTLTIQRTQQEDSAVYLCASSLIPATSTDTQYFGPGTRLTVL.

This clone was recorded only once. V and J are TRBV29-1 and TRBJ1-3; 8 nucleotides agree with TRBD1. V shed 6 bases and J 5 bases; nucleotides not matched to a gene: 9. The germline CDR1 and CDR2 sequences are SQVTM and ANQGSEA. The CDR3 sequence is 14 residues long. The CDR3 region has the DNA TGCAGCGTGGCGCAGGGGGCTTTCAGAAACACCATATATTTT. It encodes CSVAQGAFRNTIYF.

The count of this clone is one. The genes are TRBV18 and TRBJ2-5, with 9 bases aligning to TRBD1. The CDR3 runs to 14 residues. Germline V gene sequence: CDR1 KGHSH, CDR2 LQKENI. Trimming cost V 4 bases and J 5 bases; bases outside gene matches: 5. CDR3 region: CASSLNDRGETQYF. CDR3 bases: TGTGCCAGCTCACTAAACGACAGGGGGGAGACCCAGTACTTC.

J is TRBJ2-1 and V is TRBV7-2; 8 bases match TRBD2. There are 15 residues in the CDR3. CDR1 SGHTA and CDR2 FQGNSA come from the germline V gene. Trimming removed 5 bases from V and 2 bases from J; junction bases left unmatched: 5. The CDR3: CASSTTSGTYNEQFF. The CDR3 DNA is TGTGCCAGCAGCACTACTAGCGGAACCTACAATGAGCAGTTCTTC.

This clone has a single count. The chain has TRBV14 and TRBJ2-7; D might be TRBD1 or TRBD2, each matching 5 bases. The CDR3 loop spans 14 amino acids. V lost 10 bases, J lost 3 bases, and 19 bases lay in between. Germline V gene sequence: CDR1 SGHDN, CDR2 FVKESK. In nucleotides, the CDR3 is TGTGCCAAGACACTAGGGGAACCCTACTACGAGCAGTACTTC. It specifies CAKTLGEPYYEQYF.

The chain combines TRBV2 with TRBJ1-4; tentatively, D is TRBD1 (6 bases). With 7 bases removed from V and 5 bases from J, the gap between germline ends came to 14 bases. CDR1 is SNHLY and CDR2 is FYNNEI in the germline V gene. CDR3 length: 14 residues. CDR3 in amino acids: CASKSDRANEKLFF. The CDR3 region has the DNA TGTGCCAGCAAGTCGGACAGAGCGAATGAAAAACTGTTTTTT.